This T cell receptor (beta chain) was documented in a study of blood T cell repertoires in COVID-19. As for the study in general: Collection of acute and convalescent COVID-19 samples took place in the United States, Italy and Spain. PBMCs, B-cell-depleted T cells, or T cells were the source of the cDNA or gDNA that made up the material.

Seattle's cohort entered during active infection and was followed longitudinally. V dropped 1 base and J dropped 4; count of bases not matched to a gene: 6. The CDR3 contains 15 residues. Germline CDR1 reads SGDLS; CDR2 reads YYNGEE. Repertoires were generated with immunoSEQ multiplex PCR, while TCRdb's copy carries only in-frame clones and drops some. The data contain about 360,000 clones, 86% of them singletons. This TCR derives from a woman in her sixties with COVID-19, enrolled during active disease. The gene calls are TRBV9 and TRBJ1-1; 8 positions match TRBD1. The sequenced material came from peripheral blood. CDR3 amino acids: CASSVSGTGGTEAFF. DNA of the CDR3: TGTGCCAGCAGCGTAAGCGGGACAGGTGGCACTGAAGCTTTCTTT.